These 26 T cell receptor beta chains were sequenced from one sample in a study of technical replicates of blood from several donors. Profiled with immunoSEQ multiplex PCR; TCRdb holds only in-frame clones, not every one. Here the sample spans approximately 85,000 clones, about 90% being singletons. The sample consisted of T cells isolated from PBMCs. Receptors were obtained from a human donor in good health.

The V gene is TRBV16, the J gene TRBJ1-1, with 7 nucleotides matching TRBD1. The V gene's germline CDR1 is KGHSY and CDR2 FQNENV. With 4 bases clipped from V and 3 bases from J, the junction kept 5 bases outside the gene matches. The CDR3 spans 14 residues. In DNA form, the CDR3 reads TGTGCCAGCAGCCTTCTTACAGGGGACACTGAAGCTTTCTTT. Translation gives CASSLLTGDTEAFF.

The chain carries TRBV11-2 and TRBJ2-7; D is possibly TRBD2 (6 bases). Germline CDR1 is SGHAT and CDR2 is FQNNGV. The V and J ends lost 5 bases and 5 bases respectively, with 19 bases between them. The CDR3 is made up of 15 amino acids. Here the CDR3 reads CASSPTWEAMNEQYF. CDR3 coding DNA: TGTGCCAGCAGCCCGACGTGGGAGGCAATGAACGAGCAGTACTTC.

The rearrangement joins TRBV10-3 to TRBJ2-3, with 7 bases identical to TRBD2. The ends lost 0 bases at V and 0 bases at J; junction bases unmatched: 15. Germline-derived CDR1 and CDR2 are ENHRY and SYGVKD. CDR3 length: 20 residues. The CDR3 spells CAISESTGSGRASSTDTQYF. In DNA form, the CDR3 reads TGTGCCATCAGTGAGTCGACGGGTAGCGGGCGCGCGTCTAGCACAGATACGCAGTATTTT.

This rearrangement joins TRBV6-5 to TRBJ2-1, with D possibly TRBD1 on 6 matching bases. This CDR3 is built from 14 residues. Germline-derived CDR1 and CDR2 are MNHEY and SVGAGI. Trimming removed 6 bases from V and 15 bases from J, with 24 bases in between. The CDR3 DNA follows: TGTGCCAGCAGCCCCCAGTACAGGGTCGGGTCTCCGTTCTTC. It specifies CASSPQYRVGSPFF.

This clone came up once. The gene calls are TRBV11-3 and TRBJ1-1, with D possibly being TRBD1 (6 bases). The CDR3 extends over 14 amino acids. Per the germline V gene, CDR1 is SGHNT and CDR2 is YENEEA. The ends were cut back, 6 bases at V and 0 bases at J, with 11 bases in the middle. The CDR3 spells CASRYGGLNTEAFF. In DNA form, the CDR3 reads TGTGCCAGCAGGTATGGGGGCTTGAACACTGAAGCTTTCTTT.

This clone came up once. The V and J genes are TRBV7-9 and TRBJ2-7; 7 bases align to TRBD2. Germline CDR1 is SEHNR and CDR2 is FQNEAQ (reference sequence). V lost 1 base to trimming and J lost 3 bases; unmatched junction nucleotides: 6. The CDR3 totals 15 residues. Written as DNA, the CDR3 is TGTGCCAGCAGCTTAGAGGGACTATCCTTCTACGAGCAGTACTTC. It encodes CASSLEGLSFYEQYF.

CDR3 nucleotides: TGCGCCAGCGGGGGGGCCTTCCACGAGCAGTACTTC. Translated: CASGGAFHEQYF. The chain couples TRBV10-2 to TRBJ2-7; a weak D match, TRBD2 (7 bases). This CDR3 has 12 amino acids. Germline loops: CDR1 WSHSY, CDR2 SAAADI. Trimming took 8 bases from V and 5 from J, leaving 13 bases between them.

The chain uses TRBV27 and TRBJ1-6; TRBD1 matches 7 bases. Unmatched junction bases numbered 10, after V lost 7 bases and J lost 7 bases. CDR1 and CDR2 from the germline V gene are MNHEY and SMNVEV (reference sequence). The CDR3 totals 15 residues. The CDR3 nucleotides are TGTGCCAGCAACGAATGGGGACAGAAGAATTCACCCCTCCACTTT. Translation: CASNEWGQKNSPLHF.

The V call is TRBV9, the J call TRBJ2-7, with 7 bases fitting TRBD2. Germline V CDR1 and CDR2: SGDLS, YYNGEE. The length of the CDR3 is 16 residues. The V and J ends lost 2 bases and 7 bases, in that order; junction bases with no gene match: 15. CDR3 in DNA: TGTGCCAGCAGCGTTGACTATCGGGGAGGGCCAGGAGAGCAGTACTTC. As protein: CASSVDYRGGPGEQYF.

V is TRBV10-3 and J is TRBJ1-3; D gene ambiguous. CDR3 length: 15 amino acids. The V end was cut by 4 bases, the J end by 6 bases, with 16 bases between. Germline V gene data show CDR1 as ENHRY and CDR2 as SYGVKD. The CDR3 DNA sequence: TGTGCCATCAGTGCGCCTCAGGAGAGGGAAAACACCATATATTTT. Its protein is CAISAPQERENTIYF.

V and J are TRBV5-5 and TRBJ1-1; D not resolved. V lost 4 bases, J lost 1 base, and 11 bases lay in between. The CDR3 loop spans 14 amino acids. The germline CDR1 and CDR2 sequences are SGHKS and YYEKEE (reference sequence). The CDR3 DNA reads TGTGCCAGCAGCCCCGGGCGGGAGAACACTGAAGCTTTCTTT. Residues: CASSPGRENTEAFF.

This chain joins TRBV6-1 and TRBJ1-1; no reliable D call. Per the germline V gene, CDR1 is MNHNS and CDR2 is SASEGT. The CDR3 length is 13 residues. Trimming removed 9 bases from V and 3 bases from J, with 14 bases in between. CDR3 coding DNA: TGTGCCAGTCTAAGTCTAGACTACACTGAAGCTTTCTTT. It translates to CASLSLDYTEAFF.

The chain employs TRBV5-5 and TRBJ2-7; no firm D call. Germline CDR1 is SGHKS and CDR2 is YYEKEE (reference sequence). Trimming removed 0 bases at V and 0 bases at J, with 16 bases between. This CDR3 is 17 amino acids long. CDR3 region: CASSLVLARSLSYEQYF. The CDR3 DNA sequence: TGTGCCAGCAGCTTGGTTCTGGCACGGAGCCTCTCCTACGAGCAGTACTTC.

The chain carries TRBV7-8 and TRBJ2-7; perhaps TRBD2 as D (6 bases). The CDR3 covers 16 residues. Germline CDR1 reads SGHVS; CDR2 reads FQNEAQ. Trimming took 0 bases from V and 0 from J, leaving 12 bases between them. The CDR3 is CASSLAPGEISYEQYF. DNA for the CDR3: TGTGCCAGCAGCTTAGCCCCGGGGGAGATCTCCTACGAGCAGTACTTC. Using reference TRBV7-8 and TRBJ2-7 for the parts outside the CDR3, the full variable domain is GAGVSQSPRYKVAKRGQDVALRCDPISGHVSLFWYQQALGQGPEFLTYFQNEAQLDKSGLPSDRFFAERPEGSVSTLKIQRTQQEDSAVYLCASSLAPGEISYEQYFGPGTRLTVT.

The J gene is TRBJ2-2, the V gene TRBV10-2, with a weak D call TRBD2 (5 bases). V was shortened by 7 bases and J by 5 bases, with 14 bases between the two germline ends. The CDR3 consists of 14 residues. The germline gives CDR1 WSHSY, CDR2 SAAADI. The CDR3 is CASKLLEGTGELFF. The CDR3 coding sequence is TGCGCCAGCAAACTACTAGAAGGGACCGGGGAGCTGTTTTTT.

This sequence joins TRBV4-1 and TRBJ2-1; unclear D gene. V was trimmed by 0 bases and J by 3 bases, leaving 24 bases between them. Germline CDR1 and CDR2: MGHRA and YSYEKL. CDR3 length equals 20 residues. CDR3 coding DNA: TGCGCCAGCAGCCAAGATTTGGCCAGGTCCTTATTAATGGGCTACAATGAGCAGTTCTTC. Its translation: CASSQDLARSLLMGYNEQFF.

The chain joins TRBV14 to TRBJ1-4; 8 nucleotides align to TRBD1. V was clipped by 3 bases and J by 7 bases; unmatched bases: 13. CDR3 length equals 17 residues. The germline CDR1 and CDR2 sequences are SGHDN and FVKESK. The CDR3 loop is CASSQNRARGLVEKLFF. CDR3 DNA sequence: TGTGCCAGCAGCCAGAACCGGGCCAGGGGGCTAGTTGAAAAACTGTTTTTT.

This sequence joins TRBV29-1 and TRBJ1-2, with TRBD1 as a possible D gene (5 bases). The CDR3 has 13 residues. V was cut by 0 bases and J by 2 bases, with 7 bases left in between. Per germline, CDR1 SQVTM and CDR2 ANQGSEA. The CDR3 DNA reads as TGCAGCGTTGAAGATGGACACAACTATGGCTACACCTTC. It encodes CSVEDGHNYGYTF.

This clone showed up just once. The chain couples TRBV27 to TRBJ2-3, with TRBD1 as a possible D gene (6 bases). Germline CDR1 and CDR2: MNHEY and SMNVEV (reference sequence). The CDR3 is 17 amino acids. V lost 0 bases to trimming and J lost 6 bases, with 19 bases between them. The CDR3 region is CASSLSFLMTGDDTQYF. DNA of the CDR3: TGTGCCAGCAGTTTATCTTTCCTAATGACAGGTGACGATACGCAGTATTTT.

This chain joins TRBV5-1 and TRBJ2-2; TRBD2 aligns across 12 bases. The germline V gene has CDR1 SGHRS and CDR2 YFSETQ. Unmatched junction bases numbered 3, after V lost 4 bases and J lost 5 bases. This CDR3 spans 15 amino acids. DNA of the CDR3: TGCGCCAGCAGCGAGACTAGCGGGGGAACCGGGGAGCTGTTTTTT. Translating it yields CASSETSGGTGELFF.

This clone was detected a few times. This chain connects TRBV28 to TRBJ2-7; TRBD1 agrees at 7 bases. V was pared by 6 bases and J by 2 bases, with 10 bases of the junction left unmatched. CDR1 is MDHEN and CDR2 is SYDVKM in the germline V gene. This CDR3 has 15 amino acids. DNA of the CDR3: TGTGCCAGCAGGGTAATGGACAGGACTGCCTACGAGCAGTACTTC. Encoded protein: CASRVMDRTAYEQYF.

The genes are TRBV7-2 and TRBJ2-5, with a tentative D call TRBD1 (9 bases). V dropped 4 bases and J dropped 0 bases, with 24 bases sitting between them. CDR1 is SGHTA, CDR2 FQGNSA, per germline. The CDR3 sequence is 19 residues long. The CDR3 bases are TGTGCCAGCAGCTCCCACAGGGGGCAGCGGGGGATATACCAAGAGACCCAGTACTTC. The encoded protein is CASSSHRGQRGIYQETQYF. Full variable domain (outside the CDR3, taken from reference TRBV7-2 and TRBJ2-5): GAGVSQSPSNKVTEKGKDVELRCDPISGHTALYWYRQSLGQGLEFLIYFQGNSAPDKSGLPSDRFSAERTGGSVSTLTIQRTQQEDSAVYLCASSSHRGQRGIYQETQYFGPGTRLLVL.

The chain carries TRBV18 and TRBJ1-1, with 7 positions matching TRBD1. Germline V gene sequence: CDR1 KGHSH, CDR2 LQKENI. This CDR3 spans 14 amino acids. Unmatched junction bases numbered 1, after V lost 3 bases and J lost 0 bases. CDR3 region: CASSPDRLNTEAFF. The CDR3 nucleotides are TGTGCCAGCTCACCGGACAGGTTGAACACTGAAGCTTTCTTT.

The chain uses TRBV5-6 and TRBJ2-1; TRBD1 might be the D (5 bases). Trimming removed 4 bases at V and 7 bases at J, with 9 bases between. Germline CDR1 and CDR2: SGHDT and YYEEEE. The CDR3 is 12 amino acids. CDR3 nucleotides: TGTGCCAGCAGCCATCAGGGAAATGAGCAGTTCTTC. Residues: CASSHQGNEQFF.

Here the CDR3 reads CASTRNRETQYF. The CDR3 DNA is TGTGCCAGCACTCGGAACAGGGAGACCCAGTACTTC. This chain links TRBV2 with TRBJ2-5; possibly TRBD1 for D (5 bases). V was cut by 7 bases and J by 5 bases, with 11 bases left in between. Germline-derived CDR1 and CDR2 are SNHLY and FYNNEI. The CDR3 runs to 12 residues.

In its sample, this clone was seen once. The chain carries TRBV5-6 and TRBJ2-7, with 10 bases matching TRBD1. Per the germline V gene, CDR1 is SGHDT and CDR2 is YYEEEE. V gave up 1 base and J gave up 3 bases; unmatched junction bases: 10. The CDR3 is 17 amino acids. CDR3 DNA sequence: TGTGCCAGCAGCTTGCCATCCCGGGACAGGGGCGTCTACGAGCAGTACTTC. This translates into CASSLPSRDRGVYEQYF.